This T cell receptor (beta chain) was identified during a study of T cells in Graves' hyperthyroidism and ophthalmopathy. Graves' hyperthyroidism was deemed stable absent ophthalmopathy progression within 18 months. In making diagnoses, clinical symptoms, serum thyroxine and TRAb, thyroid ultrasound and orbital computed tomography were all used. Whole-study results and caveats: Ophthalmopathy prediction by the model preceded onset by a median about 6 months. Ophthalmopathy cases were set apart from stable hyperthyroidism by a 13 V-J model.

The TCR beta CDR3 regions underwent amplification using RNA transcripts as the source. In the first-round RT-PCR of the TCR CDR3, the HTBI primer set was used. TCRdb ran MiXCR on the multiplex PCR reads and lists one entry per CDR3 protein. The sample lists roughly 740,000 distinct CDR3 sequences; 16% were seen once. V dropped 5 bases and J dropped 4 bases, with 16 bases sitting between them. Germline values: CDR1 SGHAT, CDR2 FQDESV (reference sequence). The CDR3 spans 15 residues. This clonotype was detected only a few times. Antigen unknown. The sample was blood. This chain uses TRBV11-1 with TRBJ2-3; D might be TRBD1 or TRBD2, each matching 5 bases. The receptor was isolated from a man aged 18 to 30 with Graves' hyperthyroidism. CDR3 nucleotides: TGTGCCAGCAGCCCGACGGGGACGATCGCAGATACGCAGTATTTT. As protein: CASSPTGTIADTQYF.